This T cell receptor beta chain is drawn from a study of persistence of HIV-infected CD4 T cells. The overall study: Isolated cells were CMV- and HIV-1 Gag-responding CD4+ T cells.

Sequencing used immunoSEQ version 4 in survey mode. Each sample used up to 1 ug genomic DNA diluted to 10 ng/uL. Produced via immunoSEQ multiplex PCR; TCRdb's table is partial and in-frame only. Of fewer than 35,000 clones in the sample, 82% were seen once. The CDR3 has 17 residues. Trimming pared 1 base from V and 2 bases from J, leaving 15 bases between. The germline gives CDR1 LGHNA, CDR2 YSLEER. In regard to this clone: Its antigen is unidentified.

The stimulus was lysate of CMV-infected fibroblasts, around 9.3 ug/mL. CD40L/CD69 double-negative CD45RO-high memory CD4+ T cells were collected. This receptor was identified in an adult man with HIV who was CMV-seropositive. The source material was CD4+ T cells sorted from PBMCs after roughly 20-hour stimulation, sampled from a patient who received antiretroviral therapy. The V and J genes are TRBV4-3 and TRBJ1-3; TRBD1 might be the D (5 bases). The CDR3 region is CASSQAHPGKAGNTIYF. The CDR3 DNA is TGCGCCAGCAGCCAAGCCCATCCAGGGAAAGCTGGAAACACCATATATTTT.